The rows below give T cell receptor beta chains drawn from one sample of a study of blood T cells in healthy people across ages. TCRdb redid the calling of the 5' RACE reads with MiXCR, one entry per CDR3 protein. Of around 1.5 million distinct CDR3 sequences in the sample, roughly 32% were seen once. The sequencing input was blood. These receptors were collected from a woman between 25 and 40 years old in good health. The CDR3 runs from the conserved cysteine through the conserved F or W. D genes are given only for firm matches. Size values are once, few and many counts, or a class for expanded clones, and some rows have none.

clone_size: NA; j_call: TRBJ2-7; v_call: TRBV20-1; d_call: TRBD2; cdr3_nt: TGCAGTGCTAGAGATCTAGGGACTAGTCTCCACGAGCAGTACTTC; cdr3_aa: CSARDLGTSLHEQYF
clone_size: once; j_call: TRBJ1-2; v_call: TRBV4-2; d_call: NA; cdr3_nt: TGTGCCAGCAGCTTAAGTCTGGCGGTGAAAGGCTACACCTTC; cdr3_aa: CASSLSLAVKGYTF
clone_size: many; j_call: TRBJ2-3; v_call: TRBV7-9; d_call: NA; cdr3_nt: TGTGCCAGCAGCCCCCGGATAGGGGGCACAGATACGCAGTATTTT; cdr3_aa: CASSPRIGGTDTQYF
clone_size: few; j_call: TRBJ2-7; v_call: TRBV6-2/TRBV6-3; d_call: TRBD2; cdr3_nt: TGTGCCAGCACTGGGACGCGCGGGGGCGAGCAGTACTTC; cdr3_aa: CASTGTRGGEQYF
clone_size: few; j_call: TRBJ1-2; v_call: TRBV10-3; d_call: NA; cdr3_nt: TGTGCCATCAGTGAAAATGTTGCAGGGTACTATGGCTACACCTTC; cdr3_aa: CAISENVAGYYGYTF
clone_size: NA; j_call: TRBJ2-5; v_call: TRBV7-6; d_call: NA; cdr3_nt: TGTGCCAGCAGCACCCCCGGGACCCTCAGTGGGACCCAGTACTTC; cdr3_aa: CASSTPGTLSGTQYF
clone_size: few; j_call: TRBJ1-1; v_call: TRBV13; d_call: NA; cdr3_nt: TGTGCCAGCAGCTTAGCAGGGAGTCCTGAAGCTTTCTTT; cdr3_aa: CASSLAGSPEAFF
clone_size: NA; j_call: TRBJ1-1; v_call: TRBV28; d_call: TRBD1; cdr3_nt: TGTGCCAGCAGTTTAGCCGGGACAGGTCTTTCACCGAACACTGAAGCTTTCTTT; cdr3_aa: CASSLAGTGLSPNTEAFF
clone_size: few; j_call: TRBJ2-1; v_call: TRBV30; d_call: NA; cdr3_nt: TGTGCCTGGAGTGATGGCGATGAGCAGTTCTTC; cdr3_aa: CAWSDGDEQFF
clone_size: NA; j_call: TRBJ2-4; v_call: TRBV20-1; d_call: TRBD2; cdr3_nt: TGCAGTGCTAGAGACCAGAGCGGGGGGGTCAACATTCAGTACTTC; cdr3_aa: CSARDQSGGVNIQYF
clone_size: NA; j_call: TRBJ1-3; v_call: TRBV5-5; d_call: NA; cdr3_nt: TGTGCCAGCAGCTCGCCAGGGCCAGGCTCTGGAAACACCATATATTTT; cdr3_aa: CASSSPGPGSGNTIYF
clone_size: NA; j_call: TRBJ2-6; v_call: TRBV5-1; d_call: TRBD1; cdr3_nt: TGCGCCAGCAGCCTGTGGACAGGGGGCGGCACTGGGGCCAACGTCCTGACTTTC; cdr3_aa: CASSLWTGGGTGANVLTF
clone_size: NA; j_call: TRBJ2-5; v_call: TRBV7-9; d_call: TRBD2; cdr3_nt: TGTGCCAGCAGCTCTGGGCTTCGGGGGACTAGGGTGGAGACCCAGTACTTC; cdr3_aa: CASSSGLRGTRVETQYF
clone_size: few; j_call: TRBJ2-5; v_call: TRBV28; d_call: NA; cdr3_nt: TGTGCCAGCAGTTTATTGGCAACAGAGACCCAGTACTTC; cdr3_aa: CASSLLATETQYF
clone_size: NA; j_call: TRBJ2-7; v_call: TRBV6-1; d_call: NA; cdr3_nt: TGTGCCAGCAGTGAGGGTTGGACATACGAGCAGTACTTC; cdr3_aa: CASSEGWTYEQYF
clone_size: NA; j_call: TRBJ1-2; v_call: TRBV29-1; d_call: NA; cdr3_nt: TGCAGCGTTGAAGATCGGAGAGAACAGGACTATGGCTACACCTTC; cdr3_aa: CSVEDRREQDYGYTF
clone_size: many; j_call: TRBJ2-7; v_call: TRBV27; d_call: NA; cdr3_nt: TGTGCCAGCAGTCCACCGGGACGAACTCTTTACGAGCAGTACTTC; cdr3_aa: CASSPPGRTLYEQYF
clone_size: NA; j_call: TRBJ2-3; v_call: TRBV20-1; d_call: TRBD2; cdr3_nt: TGCAGTGCTAGAGATGACGGGACCCCCGGGAGGACAGATACGCAGTATTTT; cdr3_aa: CSARDDGTPGRTDTQYF
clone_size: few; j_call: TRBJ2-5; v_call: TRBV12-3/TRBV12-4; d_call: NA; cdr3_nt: TGTGCCAGCAGTCGGCAAGCGGAGATAGAGACCCAGTACTTC; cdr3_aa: CASSRQAEIETQYF
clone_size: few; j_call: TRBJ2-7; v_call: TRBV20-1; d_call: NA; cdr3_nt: TGCAGTGCTAGATGGGGGGCCGGCTACGAGCAGTACTTC; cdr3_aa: CSARWGAGYEQYF
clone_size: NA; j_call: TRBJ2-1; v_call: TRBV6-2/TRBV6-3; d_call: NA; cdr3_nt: TGTGCCAGCAGTAGAGGCTGGGTGGAGATTTACAATGAGCAGTTCTTC; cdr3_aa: CASSRGWVEIYNEQFF
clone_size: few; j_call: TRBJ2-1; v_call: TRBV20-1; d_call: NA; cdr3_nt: TGCAGTGCGTCCCGAGCTCACCTCCGGAATGAGCAGTTCTTC; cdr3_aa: CSASRAHLRNEQFF
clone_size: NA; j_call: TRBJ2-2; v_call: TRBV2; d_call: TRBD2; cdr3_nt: TGTGCCAGCTCCGGCCGGGAGGACACCGGGGAGCTGTTTTTT; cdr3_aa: CASSGREDTGELFF
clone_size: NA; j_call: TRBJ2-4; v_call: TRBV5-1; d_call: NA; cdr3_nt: TGCGTCAGCAGCTTGGTCGCAGCCGACCTCGGGGAGCAGTACTTC; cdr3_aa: CVSSLVAADLGEQYF
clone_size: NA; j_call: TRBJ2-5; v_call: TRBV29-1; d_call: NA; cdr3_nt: TGCAGCGGTGGGTGGACGGCTAAGGGGGAGACCCAGTACTTC; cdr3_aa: CSGGWTAKGETQYF
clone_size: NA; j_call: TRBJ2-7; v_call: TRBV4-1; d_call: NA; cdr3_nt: TGCGCCAGCAGCCAAGTACTGTGGGGCAGGCCACCCTACGAGCAGTACTTC; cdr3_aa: CASSQVLWGRPPYEQYF
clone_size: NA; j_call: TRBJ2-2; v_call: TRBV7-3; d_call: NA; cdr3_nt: TGTGCCAGCAGCTCCTCGTCCGGGGAGCTGTTTTTT; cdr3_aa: CASSSSSGELFF
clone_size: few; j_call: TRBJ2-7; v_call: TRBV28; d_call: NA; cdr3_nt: TGTGCCAGCAGTTTGCGCACAGGGCAGTATGGGTCCTACGAGCAGTACTTC; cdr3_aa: CASSLRTGQYGSYEQYF
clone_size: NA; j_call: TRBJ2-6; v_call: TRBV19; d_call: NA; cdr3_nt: TGTGCCAGTAGTATATCATTCTGGTTATCCGGGGCCAACGTCCTGACTTTC; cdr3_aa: CASSISFWLSGANVLTF
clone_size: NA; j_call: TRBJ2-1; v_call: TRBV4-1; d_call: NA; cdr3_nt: TGCGCCAGCAGCCAAGATGGCACTAGGCGGTTCTTC; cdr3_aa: CASSQDGTRRFF
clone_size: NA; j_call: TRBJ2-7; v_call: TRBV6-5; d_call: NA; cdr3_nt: TGTGCCAGCAGTCGGCAGGGAACGGGCGAGCAGTACTTC; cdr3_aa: CASSRQGTGEQYF
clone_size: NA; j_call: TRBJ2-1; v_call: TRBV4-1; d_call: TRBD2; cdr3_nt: TGCGCCAGCAGCCTTAGAATCTTGGCTAGCGGGAGCTCCTACAATGAGCAGTTCTTC; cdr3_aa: CASSLRILASGSSYNEQFF
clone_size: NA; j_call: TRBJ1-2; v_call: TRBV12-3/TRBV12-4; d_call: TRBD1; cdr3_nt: TGTGCCAGCAGACAGGGGGCGTACGGCTACACCTTC; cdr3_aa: CASRQGAYGYTF
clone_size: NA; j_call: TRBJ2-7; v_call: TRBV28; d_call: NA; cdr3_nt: TGTGCCAGCAGTTTCGTAGTCGGCCTAGCGCGCTACGAGCAGTACTTC; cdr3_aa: CASSFVVGLARYEQYF
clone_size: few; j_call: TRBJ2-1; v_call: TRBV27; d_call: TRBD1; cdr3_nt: TGTGCCAGCAGTTTAAGTGGGGGACAGGGGGCATCAGTAACCTACAATGAGCAGTTCTTC; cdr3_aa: CASSLSGGQGASVTYNEQFF
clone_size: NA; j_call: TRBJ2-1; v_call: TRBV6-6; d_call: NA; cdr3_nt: TGTGCCAGCAGCTACACAAATGAGCAGTTCTTC; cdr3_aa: CASSYTNEQFF
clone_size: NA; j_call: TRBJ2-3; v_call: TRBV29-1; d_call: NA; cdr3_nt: TGCAGCATTGGGCAGGGGAGCACAGATATGCAGTATTTT; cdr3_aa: CSIGQGSTDMQYF
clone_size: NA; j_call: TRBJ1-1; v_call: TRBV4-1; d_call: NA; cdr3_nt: TGCGCCAGCAGCCAAGAAATGACAGGCGTCCGTAAAGCTTTCTTT; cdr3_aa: CASSQEMTGVRKAFF
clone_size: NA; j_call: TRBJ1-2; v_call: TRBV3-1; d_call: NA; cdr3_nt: TGTGCCAGCAGCCAAGCTAAGGGGGGCGCTTACTATGGCTACACCTTC; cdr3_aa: CASSQAKGGAYYGYTF
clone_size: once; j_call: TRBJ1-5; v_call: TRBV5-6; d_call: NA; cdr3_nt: TGTGCCAGCAGCGCCAGCAGGGGCCTCGATCAGCCCCAGCATTTT; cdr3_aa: CASSASRGLDQPQHF